The clone carrying this T cell receptor beta chain showed up many times. What it binds is not known. A second PCR of 7 to 11 cycles used a sample-barcoded 5' primer and a J-beta primer mix. Every molecule of cDNA carried a tag from a template-switch adaptor with 12 random nucleotides. In TCRdb, the 5' RACE reads were re-called with MiXCR into one record per CDR3 protein. This table holds 850,000 to 1,100,000 distinct CDR3 sequences, roughly two fifths found once. These data originate in a study of blood T cells in healthy people across ages. The study's findings and limits: Donor CMV status was unknown, possibly confounding expanded clonotype changes.

The V gene's germline CDR1 is SEHNR and CDR2 FQNEAQ (reference sequence). The V and J ends lost 10 bases and 3 bases respectively, with 11 bases between them. The CDR3 length is 12 residues. Sequencing used blood. The chain is built from TRBV7-9 and TRBJ2-3; possible D gene TRBD1, 6 bases. The TCR comes from a man between 18 and 29 years old in good health. The CDR3 is CATTDSTDTQYF. The DNA for the CDR3 is TGTGCCACGACGGACAGTACAGATACGCAGTATTTT.